This TCR beta chain was identified during a study of T cells in Graves' hyperthyroidism and ophthalmopathy. As to this clonotype: As yet, its antigen is unknown.

Trimming removed 5 bases from V and 1 base from J, with 23 bases in between. CDR3 length equals 19 residues. General study findings and limits: Most clonotypes that expanded in the thyroid above 0.001 also showed up in blood.

Amplified TCR beta CDR3 regions came from RNA transcripts. Researchers ran a first-round RT-PCR on the TCR CDR3 using the HTBI primer set. TCRdb re-analysed the multiplex PCR reads in MiXCR, keeping a single row per CDR3 protein. Counted here are some 620,000 distinct CDR3 sequences, roughly 17% occurring once; the ten biggest clones make up 3.5% to 4%. Sequenced sample: blood. The receptor was derived from a woman between 25 and 40 years old with Graves' hyperthyroidism. The chain is built from TRBV12-3 or TRBV12-4 and TRBJ2-2; tentatively, D is TRBD1 (6 bases). CDR3 sequence reads: CASSPSLGAREWNTGELFF. The CDR3 DNA follows: TGTGCCAGCAGTCCGAGTTTGGGGGCCAGGGAATGGAACACCGGGGAGCTGTTTTTT.